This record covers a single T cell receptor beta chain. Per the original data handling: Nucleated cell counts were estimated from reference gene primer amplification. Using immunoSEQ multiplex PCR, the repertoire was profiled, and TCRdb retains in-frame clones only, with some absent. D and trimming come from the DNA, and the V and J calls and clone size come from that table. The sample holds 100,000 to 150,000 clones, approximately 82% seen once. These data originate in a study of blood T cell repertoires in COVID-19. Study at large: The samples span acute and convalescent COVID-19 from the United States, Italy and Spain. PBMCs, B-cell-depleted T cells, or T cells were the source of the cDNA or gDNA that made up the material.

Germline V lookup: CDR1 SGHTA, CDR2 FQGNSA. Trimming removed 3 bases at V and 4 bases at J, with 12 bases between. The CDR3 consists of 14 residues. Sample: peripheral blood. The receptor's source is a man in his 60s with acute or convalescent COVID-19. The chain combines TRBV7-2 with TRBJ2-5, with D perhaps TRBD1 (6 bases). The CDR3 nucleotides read TGTGCCAGCAGCTTCACCAGGGGCGGAGAGACCCAGTACTTC. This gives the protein CASSFTRGGETQYF.